This T cell receptor (beta chain) was recorded in a study of sequential checkpoint blockade in melanoma (dated by TCRdb to about 2019). At the level of the whole study: Patients were assigned by 1:1 randomization to either first-line nivolumab followed by ipilimumab (arm A) or ipilimumab followed by nivolumab (arm B). Maintenance nivolumab was given following each of the two trial sequences. What the work shows at the level of the full study, not this receptor alone: Validation of the response-prediction model combining TCR metrics and mutation burden is needed in larger, independent patient cohorts.

The sample's treatment or condition label is to be understood as: randomized to nivolumab then ipilimumab (arm A) or the reverse (arm B). No trial patient had received prior DNA-damaging chemotherapy. Live CD3+CD8+ cells negative for CD19 and CD56 were sorted from thawed PBMCs on a FACS Aria II flow cytometer. The samples were obtained from melanoma patients enrolled in CheckMate 064, an open-label, randomized phase II trial testing sequential checkpoint blockade. Peripheral blood mononuclear cells were collected by leukapheresis, purified with Ficoll-Paque, and frozen in human serum with about 9.6% DMSO. Immediately after sorting, the purity of the sorted blood CD3+CD8+ cells was confirmed to be >98%, and DNA was then extracted. The immunoSEQ Assay was used to immunosequence TCRbeta CDR3 regions from genomic DNA. Genomic DNA was amplified by bias-controlled multiplex PCR before high-throughput sequencing. Turning to the authors' computational methods: To quantify the absolute abundance of each unique TCRbeta CDR3 region, the sequences were collapsed and filtered. Clonality, defined as 1 minus Pielou's evenness, was calculated using only productive rearrangements. Clones with significantly greater frequencies in on-treatment versus baseline samples were identified using a previously published method. The immuneACCESS repertoire file appears here via TCRdb, limited to in-frame rearrangements. These files lack a portion of the clones; in checked studies, under half of the deficit traces to unresolved V genes, and the cause of the others is not known. V, J and clone size derive from that table, while D and trimming were established from the DNA sequence. For this sample there are about 28,000 clones; about 89% appear just once. The ten biggest clones cover less than 15% of the sample.

Concerning this clone itself: No antigen is known for it. No base quality information exists; no much larger clone differs at one position.

The germline V gene sets CDR1 to SGHVS and CDR2 to FNYEAQ. Relative to germline, V is missing 1 base and J is missing 4 bases, with 2 bases of the junction outside any gene match. The CDR3 goes from the cysteine to the valine over 14 residues. Just CDR3 DNA is preserved here, 42 bases in frame from base 1. The specimen was CD8+ T cells sorted from blood (inferred from file names), collected from a patient given nivolumab and ipilimumab in sequence. The sequence derives from a human donor with melanoma. The chain links TRBV7-6 with TRBJ2-7; 9 nucleotides in the junction match TRBD1. The CDR3 has the sequence CASSLETGGYEQYV. The DNA is as follows: TGTGCCAGCAGCTTAGAGACAGGGGGATACGAGCAGTACGTC.